Listed below are T cell receptor beta chains from one sample, sequenced in a study of T-cell reconstitution after alpha-beta-depleted transplantation in children. TCRdb analysed the PCR reads with MiXCR anew, one entry per CDR3 protein. The data hold about 900,000 distinct CDR3 sequences, with less than 30% observed a single time. Source: PBMCs, mostly from graft donor cells, taken 360 days after TCRalphabeta/CD19-depleted stem cell transplant. The receptor source for this set is a boy under three years old who had a stem cell transplant for SCID, so the T cells may come from the graft donor. Each CDR3 is given with its conserved first and last residue. The D gene is left open where the match is weak. Some rows have no size entry. The others give once, few or many, or a class for an expanded clone.

D gene,CDR3 length,clone size,J gene,V gene,CDR3 protein,CDR3 DNA
-,14,-,TRBJ2-3,TRBV5-1,CASSARDFADTQYF,TGCGCCAGCAGCGCCCGGGACTTTGCAGATACGCAGTATTTT
-,13,-,TRBJ2-1,TRBV20-1,CSASGIDYNEQFF,TGCAGTGCTAGCGGAATAGATTACAATGAGCAGTTCTTC
TRBD2,15,few,TRBJ2-7,TRBV12-3/TRBV12-4,CASSSGTRGAYEQYF,TGTGCCAGCAGTTCAGGGACCCGGGGGGCCTACGAGCAGTACTTC
-,15,-,TRBJ2-7,TRBV4-1,CASSQEGQSTNEQYF,TGCGCCAGCAGCCAAGAGGGACAAAGTACCAACGAGCAGTACTTC
TRBD1,13,-,TRBJ2-5,TRBV29-1,CSFGTGLGETQYF,TGCAGCTTCGGGACAGGGCTCGGAGAGACCCAGTACTTC
-,13,-,TRBJ1-2,TRBV5-5,CASSLENDYGYTF,TGTGCCAGCAGCTTGGAGAACGACTATGGCTACACCTTC
-,14,-,TRBJ1-6,TRBV20-1,CSARVGSYNSPLHF,TGCAGTGCTAGAGTGGGTAGCTATAATTCACCCCTCCACTTT
-,15,-,TRBJ2-3,TRBV28,CASSAEGPGTDTQYF,TGTGCCAGCAGTGCCGAGGGCCCAGGCACAGATACGCAGTATTTT
-,14,many,TRBJ2-7,TRBV7-9,CASSLGAGRSEQYF,TGTGCCAGCAGCTTAGGGGCAGGAAGGTCCGAGCAGTACTTC
TRBD1,14,-,TRBJ2-1,TRBV20-1,CSAPRRQGRNEQFF,TGCAGTGCCCCCAGAAGACAGGGTCGGAATGAGCAGTTCTTC
-,15,-,TRBJ2-3,TRBV29-1,CSVAKERPWEDTQYF,TGCAGCGTGGCGAAAGAGCGGCCCTGGGAAGATACGCAGTATTTT
TRBD2,15,few,TRBJ2-3,TRBV12-3/TRBV12-4,CASSPGTSGIDTQYF,TGTGCCAGCAGCCCCGGGACTAGTGGCATAGATACGCAGTATTTT
TRBD1,15,-,TRBJ1-5,TRBV27,CASRLTGGGNQPQHF,TGTGCCAGCAGGTTGACAGGGGGCGGCAATCAGCCCCAGCATTTT
-,11,-,TRBJ1-2,TRBV29-1,CSAPSSYGYTF,TGCAGCGCACCCTCGTCCTATGGCTACACCTTC